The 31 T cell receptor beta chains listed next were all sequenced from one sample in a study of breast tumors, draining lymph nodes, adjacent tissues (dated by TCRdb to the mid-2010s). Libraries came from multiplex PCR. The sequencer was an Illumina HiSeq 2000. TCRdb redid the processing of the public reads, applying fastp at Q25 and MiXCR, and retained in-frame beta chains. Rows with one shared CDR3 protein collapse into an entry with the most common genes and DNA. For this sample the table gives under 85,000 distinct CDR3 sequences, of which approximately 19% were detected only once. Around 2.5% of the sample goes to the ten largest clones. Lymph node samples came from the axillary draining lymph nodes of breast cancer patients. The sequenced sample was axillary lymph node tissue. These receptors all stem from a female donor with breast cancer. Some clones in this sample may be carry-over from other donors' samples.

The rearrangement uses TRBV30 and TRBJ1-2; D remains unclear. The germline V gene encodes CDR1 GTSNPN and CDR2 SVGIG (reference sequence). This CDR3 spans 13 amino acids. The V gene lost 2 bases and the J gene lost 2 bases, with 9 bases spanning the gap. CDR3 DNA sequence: TGTGCCTGGAGTCCCCAGGAGAACTATGGCTACACCTTC. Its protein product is CAWSPQENYGYTF.

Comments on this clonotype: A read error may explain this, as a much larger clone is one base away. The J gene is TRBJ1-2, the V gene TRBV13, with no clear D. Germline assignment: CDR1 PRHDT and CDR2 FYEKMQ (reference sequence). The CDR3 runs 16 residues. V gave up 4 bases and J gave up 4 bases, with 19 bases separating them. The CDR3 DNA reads TGTGCCAGCAGCTCAGGTGGCAGCGACAATCTCTATGGCTACACCTTC. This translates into CASSSGGSDNLYGYTF. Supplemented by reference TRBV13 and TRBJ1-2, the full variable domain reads AAGVIQSPRHLIKEKRETATLKCYPIPRHDTVYWYQQGPGQDPQFLISFYEKMQSDKGSIPDRFSAQQFSDYHSELNMSSLELGDSALYFCASSSGGSDNLYGYTFGSGTRLTVV.

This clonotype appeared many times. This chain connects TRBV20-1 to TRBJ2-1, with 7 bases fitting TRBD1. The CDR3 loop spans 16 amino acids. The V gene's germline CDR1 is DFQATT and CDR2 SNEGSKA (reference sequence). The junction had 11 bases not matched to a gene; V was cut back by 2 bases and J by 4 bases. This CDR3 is CSARNQLRDRYNEQFF. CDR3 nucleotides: TGCAGTGCTAGAAACCAACTCCGGGACAGATACAATGAGCAGTTCTTC.

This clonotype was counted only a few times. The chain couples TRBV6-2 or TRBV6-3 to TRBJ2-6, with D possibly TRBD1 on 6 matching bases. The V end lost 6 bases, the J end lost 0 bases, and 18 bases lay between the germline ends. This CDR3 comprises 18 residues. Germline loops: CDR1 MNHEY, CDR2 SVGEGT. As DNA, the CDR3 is TGTGCCAGCAGACCTCAGGGGTCCCGAATCTCTGGGGCCAACGTCCTGACTTTC. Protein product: CASRPQGSRISGANVLTF.

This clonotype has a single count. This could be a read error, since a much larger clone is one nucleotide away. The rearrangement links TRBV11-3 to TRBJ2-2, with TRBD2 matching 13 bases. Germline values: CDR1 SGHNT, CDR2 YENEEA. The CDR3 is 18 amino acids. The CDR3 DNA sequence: TGTGCCAGCAGCTCTAGGACTAGCGGGAGACCGAACACCGGGGAGCCGTTTTTT. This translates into CASSSRTSGRPNTGEPFF.

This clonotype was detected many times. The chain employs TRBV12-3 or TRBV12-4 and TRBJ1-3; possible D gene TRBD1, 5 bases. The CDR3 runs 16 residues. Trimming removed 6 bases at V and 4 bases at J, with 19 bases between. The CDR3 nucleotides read TGTGCCAGCAGCCTCGGCAGGGCCTTTGGGGGAAACACCATATATTTT. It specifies CASSLGRAFGGNTIYF.

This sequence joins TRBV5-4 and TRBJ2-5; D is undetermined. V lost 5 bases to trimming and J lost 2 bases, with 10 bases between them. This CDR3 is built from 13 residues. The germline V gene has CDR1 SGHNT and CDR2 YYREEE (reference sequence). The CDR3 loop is CASSSYEQETQYF. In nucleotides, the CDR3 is TGTGCCAGCAGTTCCTACGAACAAGAGACCCAGTACTTC.

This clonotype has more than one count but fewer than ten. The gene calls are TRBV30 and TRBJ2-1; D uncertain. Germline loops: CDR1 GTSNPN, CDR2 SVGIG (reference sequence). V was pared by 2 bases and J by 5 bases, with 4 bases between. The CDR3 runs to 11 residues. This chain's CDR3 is CAWSPDNEQFF. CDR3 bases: TGTGCCTGGAGTCCTGACAATGAGCAGTTCTTC. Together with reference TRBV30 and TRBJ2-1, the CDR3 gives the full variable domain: SQTIHQWPATLVQPVGSPLSLECTVEGTSNPNLYWYRQAAGRGLQLLFYSVGIGQISSEVPQNLSASRPQDRQFILSSKKLLLSDSGFYLCAWSPDNEQFFGPGTRLTVL.

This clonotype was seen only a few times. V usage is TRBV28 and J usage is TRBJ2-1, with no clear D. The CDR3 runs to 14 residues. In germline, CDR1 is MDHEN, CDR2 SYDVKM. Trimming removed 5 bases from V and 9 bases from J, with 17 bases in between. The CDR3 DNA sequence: TGTGCCAGCAGTCCGACCTACTCAGGTGCTGAGCAGTTCTTC. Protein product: CASSPTYSGAEQFF.

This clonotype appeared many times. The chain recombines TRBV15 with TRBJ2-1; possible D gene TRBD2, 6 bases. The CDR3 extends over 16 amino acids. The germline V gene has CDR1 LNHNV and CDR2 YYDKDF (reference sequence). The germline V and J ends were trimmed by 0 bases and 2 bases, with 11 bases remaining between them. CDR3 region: CATSRDLAGPYNEQFF. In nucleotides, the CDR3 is TGTGCCACCAGCAGAGATCTGGCGGGACCCTACAATGAGCAGTTCTTC.

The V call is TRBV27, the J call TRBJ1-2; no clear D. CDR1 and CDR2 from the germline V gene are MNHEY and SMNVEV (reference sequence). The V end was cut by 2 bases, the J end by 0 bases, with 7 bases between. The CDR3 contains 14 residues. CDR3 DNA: TGTGCCAGCAGTTTAACGCACCCTAACTATGGCTACACCTTC. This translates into CASSLTHPNYGYTF.

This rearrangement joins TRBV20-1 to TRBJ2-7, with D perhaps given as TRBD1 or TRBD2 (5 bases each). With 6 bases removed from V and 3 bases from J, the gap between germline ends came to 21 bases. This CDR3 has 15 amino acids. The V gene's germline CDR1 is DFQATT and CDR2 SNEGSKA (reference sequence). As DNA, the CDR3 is TGCAGTGCCCGCCGGGGCAGAGCGGCCCACTACGAGCAGTACTTC. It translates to CSARRGRAAHYEQYF.

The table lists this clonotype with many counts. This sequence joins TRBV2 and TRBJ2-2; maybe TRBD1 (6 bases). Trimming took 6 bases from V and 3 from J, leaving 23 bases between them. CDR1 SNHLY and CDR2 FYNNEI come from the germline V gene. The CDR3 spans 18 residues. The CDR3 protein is CASRALAGAQGDTGELFF. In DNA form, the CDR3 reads TGTGCCAGCAGGGCCCTCGCCGGCGCACAGGGTGACACCGGGGAGCTGTTTTTT. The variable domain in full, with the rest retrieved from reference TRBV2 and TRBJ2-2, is EPEVTQTPSHQVTQMGQEVILRCVPISNHLYFYWYRQILGQKVEFLVSFYNNEISEKSEIFDDQFSVERPDGSNFTLKIRSTKLEDSAMYFCASRALAGAQGDTGELFFGEGSRLTVL.

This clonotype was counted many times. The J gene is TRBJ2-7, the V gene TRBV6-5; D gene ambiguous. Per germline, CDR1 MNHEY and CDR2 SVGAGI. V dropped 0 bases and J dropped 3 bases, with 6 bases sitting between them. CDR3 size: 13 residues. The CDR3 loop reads CASSYSVGYEQYF. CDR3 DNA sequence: TGTGCCAGCAGTTACTCGGTTGGCTACGAGCAGTACTTC.

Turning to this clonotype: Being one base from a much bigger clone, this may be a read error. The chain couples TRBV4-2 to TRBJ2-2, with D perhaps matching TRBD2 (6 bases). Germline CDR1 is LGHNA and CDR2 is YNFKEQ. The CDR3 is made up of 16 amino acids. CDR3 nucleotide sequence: TGTGCCAGCAGCCAAGAGACTAAAGCGGGCACCGGGGGGCTGTTTTTT. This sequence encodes CASSQETKAGTGGLFF.

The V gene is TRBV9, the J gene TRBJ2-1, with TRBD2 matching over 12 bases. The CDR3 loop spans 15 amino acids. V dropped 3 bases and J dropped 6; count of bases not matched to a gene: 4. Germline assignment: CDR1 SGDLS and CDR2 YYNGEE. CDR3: CASSAGTSGPNEQFF. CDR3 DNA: TGTGCCAGCAGCGCCGGGACTAGCGGGCCCAATGAGCAGTTCTTC.

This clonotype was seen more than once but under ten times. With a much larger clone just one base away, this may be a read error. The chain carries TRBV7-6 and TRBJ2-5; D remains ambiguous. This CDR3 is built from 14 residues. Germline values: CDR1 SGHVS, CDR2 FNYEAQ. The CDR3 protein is CASSRDMGQETQYF. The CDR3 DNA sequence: TGTGCTAGCAGCCGAGATATGGGCCAAGAGACCCAGTACTTC.

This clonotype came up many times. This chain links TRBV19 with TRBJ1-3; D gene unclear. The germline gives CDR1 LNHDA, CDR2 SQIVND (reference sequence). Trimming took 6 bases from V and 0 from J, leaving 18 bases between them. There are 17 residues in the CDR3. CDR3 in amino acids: CASRSTTFTDSGNTIYF. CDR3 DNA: TGTGCCAGTAGATCCACCACATTCACCGACTCTGGAAACACCATATATTTT.

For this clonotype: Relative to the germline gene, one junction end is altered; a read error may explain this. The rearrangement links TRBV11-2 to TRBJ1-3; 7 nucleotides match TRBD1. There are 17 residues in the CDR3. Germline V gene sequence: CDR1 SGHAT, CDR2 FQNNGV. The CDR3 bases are TGTGCCAACAGCTTAGGGCGACAGGGACTCTCTGGAAACACCATATATTTT. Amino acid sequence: CANSLGRQGLSGNTIYF. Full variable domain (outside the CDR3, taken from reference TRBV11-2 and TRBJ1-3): EAGVAQSPRYKIIEKRQSVAFWCNPISGHATLYWYQQILGQGPKLLIQFQNNGVVDDSQLPKDRFSAERLKGVDSTLKIQPAKLEDSAVYLCANSLGRQGLSGNTIYFGEGSWLTVV.

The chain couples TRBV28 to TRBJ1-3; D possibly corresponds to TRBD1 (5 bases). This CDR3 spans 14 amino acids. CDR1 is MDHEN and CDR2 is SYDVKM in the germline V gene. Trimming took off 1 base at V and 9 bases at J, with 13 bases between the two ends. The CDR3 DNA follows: TGTGCCAGCAGTTTATTGCCGCAGGGAGGCACCATATATTTT. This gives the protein CASSLLPQGGTIYF.

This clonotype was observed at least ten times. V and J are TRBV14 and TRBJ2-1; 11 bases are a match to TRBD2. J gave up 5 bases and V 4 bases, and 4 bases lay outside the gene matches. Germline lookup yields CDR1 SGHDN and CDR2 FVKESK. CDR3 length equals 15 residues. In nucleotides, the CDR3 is TGTGCCAGCAGCCCTAGACTAGCGGGAAACAATGAGCAGTTCTTC. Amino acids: CASSPRLAGNNEQFF. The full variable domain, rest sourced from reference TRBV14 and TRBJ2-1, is EAGVTQFPSHSVIEKGQTVTLRCDPISGHDNLYWYRRVMGKEIKFLLHFVKESKQDESGMPNNRFLAERTGGTYSTLKVQPAELEDSGVYFCASSPRLAGNNEQFFGPGTRLTVL.

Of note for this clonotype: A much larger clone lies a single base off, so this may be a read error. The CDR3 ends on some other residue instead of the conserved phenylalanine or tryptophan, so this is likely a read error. This CDR3 reads CASSLEGAVPYNEQFL. For the CDR3, the DNA is TGTGCCAGCAGCTTAGAGGGGGCGGTACCCTACAATGAGCAGTTCCTC. The rearrangement joins TRBV7-2 to TRBJ2-1, with 7 bases aligning to TRBD1. The CDR3 is 16 amino acids. Germline values: CDR1 SGHTA, CDR2 FQGNSA. With V trimmed by 1 base and J by 2 bases, 5 bases remained unmatched.

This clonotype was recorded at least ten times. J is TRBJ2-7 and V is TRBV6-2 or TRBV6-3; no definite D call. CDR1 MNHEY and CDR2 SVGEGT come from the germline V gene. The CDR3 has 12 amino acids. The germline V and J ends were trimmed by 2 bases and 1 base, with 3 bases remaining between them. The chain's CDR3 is CASSYTSYEQYF. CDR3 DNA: TGTGCCAGCAGTTACACGTCCTACGAGCAGTACTTC.

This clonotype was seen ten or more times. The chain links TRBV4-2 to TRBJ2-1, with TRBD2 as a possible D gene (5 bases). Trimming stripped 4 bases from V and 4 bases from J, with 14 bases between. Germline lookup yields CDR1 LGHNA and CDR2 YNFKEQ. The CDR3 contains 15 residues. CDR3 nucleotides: TGTGCCAGCAGCCCGTCCCCCGGGGTATACAATGAGCAGTTCTTC. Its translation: CASSPSPGVYNEQFF.

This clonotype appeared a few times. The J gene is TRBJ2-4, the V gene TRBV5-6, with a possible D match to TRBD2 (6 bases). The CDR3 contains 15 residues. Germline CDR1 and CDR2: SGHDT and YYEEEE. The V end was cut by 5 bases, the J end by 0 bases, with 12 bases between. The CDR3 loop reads CASSYMGGAKNIQYF. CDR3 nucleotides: TGTGCCAGCAGTTACATGGGGGGAGCCAAAAACATTCAGTACTTC.

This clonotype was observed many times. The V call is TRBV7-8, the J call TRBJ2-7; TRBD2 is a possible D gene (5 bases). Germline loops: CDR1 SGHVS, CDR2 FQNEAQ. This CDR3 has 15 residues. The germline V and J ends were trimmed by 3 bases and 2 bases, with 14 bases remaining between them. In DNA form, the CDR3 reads TGTGCCAGCAGCTTGACTATGCCCGCCGCCTACGAGCAGTACTTC. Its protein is CASSLTMPAAYEQYF.

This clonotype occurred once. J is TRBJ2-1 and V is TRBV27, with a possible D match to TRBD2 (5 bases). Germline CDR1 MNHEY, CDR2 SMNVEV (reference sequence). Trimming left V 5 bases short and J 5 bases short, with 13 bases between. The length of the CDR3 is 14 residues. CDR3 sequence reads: CASSTPDWNNEQFF. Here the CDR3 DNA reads TGTGCCAGCAGTACCCCGGACTGGAACAATGAGCAGTTCTTC.

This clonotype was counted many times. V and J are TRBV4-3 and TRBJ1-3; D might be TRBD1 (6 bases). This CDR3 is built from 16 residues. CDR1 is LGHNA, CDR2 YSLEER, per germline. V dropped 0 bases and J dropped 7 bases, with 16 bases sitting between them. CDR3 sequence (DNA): TGCGCCAGCAGCCAAGATTTTCGGGACACAGCGAACACCATATATTTT. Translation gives CASSQDFRDTANTIYF.

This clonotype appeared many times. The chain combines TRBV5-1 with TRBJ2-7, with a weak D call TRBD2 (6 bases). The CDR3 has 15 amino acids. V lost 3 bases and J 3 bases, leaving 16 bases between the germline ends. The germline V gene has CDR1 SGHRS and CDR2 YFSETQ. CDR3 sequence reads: CASSWELRERYEQYF. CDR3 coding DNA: TGCGCCAGCAGCTGGGAGTTACGGGAGCGCTACGAGCAGTACTTC.

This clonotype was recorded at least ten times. CDR3: CASSMGRGFGQTQYF. The CDR3 region has the DNA TGCGCCAGCAGCATGGGCCGGGGATTCGGGCAGACCCAGTACTTC. The chain employs TRBV5-1 and TRBJ2-5, with D perhaps matching TRBD2 (5 bases). Trimming left V 4 bases short and J 6 bases short, with 19 bases between. The CDR3 sequence is 15 residues long. Germline assignment: CDR1 SGHRS and CDR2 YFSETQ.

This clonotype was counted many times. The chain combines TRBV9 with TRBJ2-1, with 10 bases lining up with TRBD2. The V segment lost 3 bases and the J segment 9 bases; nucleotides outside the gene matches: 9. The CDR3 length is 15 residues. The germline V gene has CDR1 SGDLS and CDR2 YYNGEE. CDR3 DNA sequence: TGTGCCAGCAGCGCTATAGCGGGAGGCAGAGGTGAGCAGTTCTTC. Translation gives CASSAIAGGRGEQFF.